What follows are 11 T cell receptor beta chains derived from one specimen sequenced in a study of cytomegalovirus exposure and HLA in healthy donors. The study ran its PCR with 60 Vbeta and 13 Jbeta primers. Sequencing used immunoSEQ multiplex PCR; TCRdb keeps in-frame clones, though not all of them. The profile shows 200,000 to 250,000 clones, approximately 87% of them singletons. Material: PBMCs. These receptors were taken from a human donor in good health.

The rearrangement uses TRBV2 and TRBJ2-3; 8 nucleotides line up with TRBD1. Germline lookup yields CDR1 SNHLY and CDR2 FYNNEI. The CDR3 is 15 amino acids. V was pared by 7 bases and J by 2 bases, with 8 bases of the junction left unmatched. Here the CDR3 reads CASTRTGPPTDTQYF. The CDR3 DNA follows: TGTGCCAGCACCCGGACAGGGCCTCCCACAGATACGCAGTATTTT.

The chain uses TRBV10-3 and TRBJ1-4; D is perhaps TRBD1 (5 bases). The germline V gene has CDR1 ENHRY and CDR2 SYGVKD. V lost 3 bases and J 4 bases, leaving 9 bases between the germline ends. This CDR3 has 14 amino acids. CDR3 amino acids: CAISDGTDNEKLFF. CDR3 in DNA: TGTGCCATCAGTGACGGGACTGATAATGAAAAACTGTTTTTT.

This clone was seen only once. This chain uses TRBV5-1 with TRBJ2-7, with TRBD1 matching 10 bases. This CDR3 is built from 12 residues. The V and J ends lost 7 bases and 2 bases, in that order; junction bases with no gene match: 0. Germline assignment: CDR1 SGHRS and CDR2 YFSETQ. CDR3 residues: CASGQGAYEQYF. CDR3 DNA sequence: TGCGCCAGCGGACAGGGGGCCTACGAGCAGTACTTC.

The V and J genes are TRBV2 and TRBJ2-7; no definite D call. The CDR3 covers 15 residues. Germline loops: CDR1 SNHLY, CDR2 FYNNEI. V was pared by 2 bases and J by 1 base, with 12 bases between. The CDR3 nucleotides read TGTGCCAGCAGTGAATGGGCGACGGCATCCTACGAGCAGTACTTC. It specifies CASSEWATASYEQYF.

The gene calls are TRBV7-9 and TRBJ2-1, with no clear D. This CDR3 spans 13 amino acids. Trimming pared 7 bases from V and 1 base from J, leaving 8 bases between. Germline assignment: CDR1 SEHNR and CDR2 FQNEAQ (reference sequence). The CDR3 spells CASTPESYNEQFF. The CDR3 nucleotides read TGTGCCAGCACCCCCGAGTCCTACAATGAGCAGTTCTTC.

J is TRBJ2-1 and V is TRBV6-1; D is perhaps TRBD2 (6 bases). Germline CDR1 is MNHNS and CDR2 is SASEGT. With 4 bases removed from V and 6 bases from J, the gap between germline ends came to 16 bases. The CDR3 totals 15 residues. The CDR3 loop is CASSVVVGRRNEQFF. CDR3 DNA: TGTGCCAGCAGTGTAGTTGTAGGGAGGCGCAATGAGCAGTTCTTC.

The chain uses TRBV2 and TRBJ2-1; 9 nucleotides line up with TRBD2. The CDR3 is 15 residues long. V shed 7 bases, J shed 7 bases, and the junction held 11 bases outside the gene matches. Germline V lookup: CDR1 SNHLY, CDR2 FYNNEI. CDR3 sequence reads: CASNSASGIGNEQFF. CDR3 sequence (DNA): TGTGCCAGCAATTCGGCTAGCGGGATCGGTAATGAGCAGTTCTTC.

This chain links TRBV28 with TRBJ2-7; a weak D match, TRBD2 (6 bases). Trimming removed 6 bases at V and 1 base at J, with 16 bases between. CDR3 length equals 15 residues. Germline CDR1 is MDHEN and CDR2 is SYDVKM. The CDR3 reads CASSMGLEVSYEQYF. The CDR3 DNA is TGTGCCAGCAGCATGGGACTCGAGGTTTCCTACGAGCAGTACTTC.

The CDR3 DNA reads TGCGCCAGCAGCCAAGAGGGGGGAGGGCTAGGCGACGAGCAGTACTTC. It encodes CASSQEGGGLGDEQYF. The V and J genes are TRBV4-1 and TRBJ2-7, with 7 positions matching TRBD2. The V segment lost 0 bases and the J segment 5 bases; nucleotides outside the gene matches: 10. Germline V lookup: CDR1 MGHRA, CDR2 YSYEKL. The CDR3 is 16 amino acids.

As concerns this clone: The junction departs from germline at one end; a sequencing error may be responsible. Other DNA sequences in the same sample also yield this CDR3. The J gene is TRBJ1-4, the V gene TRBV9, with 7 bases that match TRBD1. Germline V gene sequence: CDR1 SGDLS, CDR2 YYNGEE. CDR3 length: 14 amino acids. The CDR3 here is CASSGRDSNGKLFF. CDR3 bases: TGTGCCAGCAGCGGACGGGACAGTAATGGAAAACTGTTTTTT.

This chain uses TRBV6-5 with TRBJ2-7; 10 bases agree with TRBD2. This CDR3 is built from 14 residues. Germline trimming cut 10 bases from V and 5 bases from J; bases unmatched to any gene: 11. The germline gives CDR1 MNHEY, CDR2 SVGAGI. The CDR3 is CATAPSGSRHEQYF. CDR3 sequence (DNA): TGTGCCACCGCCCCTAGCGGGAGTCGCCACGAGCAGTACTTC.